These 27 T cell receptor beta chains originate from one sample sequenced in a study of human CD4 T cells and Enterobacteriaceae. Sequenced by immunoSEQ multiplex PCR; TCRdb stores in-frame clones only, minus some. The profile shows about 29,000 clones, around 80% of them singletons. Sorting took every CD4+ cell except CD45RA+CCR7+CD95- naive cells, reaching over 95% purity. The sample taken for sequencing was memory CD4+ T cells from blood. The origin of the receptors is a human donor in good health.

V is TRBV10-3 and J is TRBJ1-1; 7 bases are a match to TRBD1. J was trimmed by 1 base and V by 3 bases; bases with no gene match: 8. CDR1 and CDR2 (germline): ENHRY, SYGVKD. This CDR3 is 16 amino acids long. The CDR3 spells CAISDTGALRNTEAFF. The CDR3, as DNA: TGTGCCATCAGTGATACAGGGGCATTGAGGAACACTGAAGCTTTCTTT.

This rearrangement joins TRBV7-7 to TRBJ1-1, with 9 nucleotides matching TRBD1. After removal of 5 bases from V and 7 bases from J, the junction contained 23 bases not matched to a gene. The CDR3 is 19 residues long. CDR1 and CDR2 from the germline V gene are SSHAT and FNYEAQ (reference sequence). CDR3 amino acids: CASSQVPGQGPDGLDEAFF. CDR3 in DNA: TGTGCCAGCAGCCAAGTCCCGGGACAGGGCCCGGATGGCTTGGATGAAGCTTTCTTT. Combining the CDR3 with reference TRBV7-7 and TRBJ1-1 gives the whole variable domain GAGVSQSPRYKVTKRGQDVTLRCDPISSHATLYWYQQALGQGPEFLTYFNYEAQPDKSGLPSDRFSAERPEGSISTLTIQRTEQRDSAMYRCASSQVPGQGPDGLDEAFFGQGTRLTVV.

The chain combines TRBV7-3 with TRBJ1-5; 11 positions match TRBD1. The junction had 13 bases not matched to a gene; V was cut back by 1 base and J by 5 bases. Per germline, CDR1 SGHTA and CDR2 FQGTGA. The CDR3 runs 19 residues. The CDR3 spells CASSLKKIGDRGNHQPQHF. The CDR3 bases are TGTGCCAGCAGCTTAAAAAAGATCGGGGACAGGGGGAACCATCAGCCCCAGCATTTT.

The chain carries TRBV18 and TRBJ1-2; no clear D gene. The CDR3 consists of 14 residues. Germline CDR1 is KGHSH and CDR2 is LQKENI. The V end lost 6 bases, the J end lost 2 bases, and 13 bases lay between the germline ends. CDR3 sequence reads: CASSRSRQNYGYTF. The CDR3 DNA reads TGTGCCAGCTCGAGGTCCAGGCAGAACTATGGCTACACCTTC.

The rearrangement joins TRBV28 to TRBJ2-1; TRBD2 matches 10 bases. CDR3 length equals 15 residues. The germline CDR1 and CDR2 sequences are MDHEN and SYDVKM. V gave up 2 bases and J gave up 5 bases; unmatched junction bases: 3. The CDR3 DNA sequence: TGTGCCAGCAGTTTAATCGGACTAGCGGACAATGAGCAGTTCTTC. It is translated as CASSLIGLADNEQFF.

The J gene is TRBJ2-2, the V gene TRBV4-1; D may correspond to TRBD1 or TRBD2 (5 bases each). Germline V lookup: CDR1 MGHRA, CDR2 YSYEKL. This CDR3 has 14 amino acids. The ends were cut back, 1 base at V and 6 bases at J, with 9 bases in the middle. The CDR3 nucleotides read TGCGCCAGCAGCCAAGTGGGACGCGCCGGGGAGCTGTTTTTT. This sequence encodes CASSQVGRAGELFF.

The V and J genes are TRBV7-3 and TRBJ1-1; weak D call: TRBD1 (5 bases). The CDR3 totals 12 residues. Trimming pared 2 bases from V and 6 bases from J, leaving 7 bases between. The V gene's germline CDR1 is SGHTA and CDR2 FQGTGA. The CDR3 nucleotides read TGTGCCAGCAGCTTATGGGGGTCTGAAGCTTTCTTT. Translating it yields CASSLWGSEAFF.

The V gene is TRBV6-1, the J gene TRBJ1-3; D is undetermined. The CDR3 has 13 residues. Trimming shortened V by 7 bases and J by 0 bases, and 7 bases separated the two germline ends. Looked up from germline, CDR1 is MNHNS and CDR2 is SASEGT. The CDR3 DNA follows: TGTGCCAGCACCAGGCTCTCTGGAAACACCATATATTTT. Translated, it gives CASTRLSGNTIYF.

The V gene is TRBV7-9, the J gene TRBJ2-3, with D uncertain. The germline gives CDR1 SEHNR, CDR2 FQNEAQ (reference sequence). The CDR3 contains 14 residues. Trimming took off 3 bases at V and 0 bases at J, with 7 bases between the two ends. CDR3 DNA sequence: TGTGCCAGCAGCTTCGGATCCAGCACAGATACGCAGTATTTT. It is translated as CASSFGSSTDTQYF.

This chain uses TRBV30 with TRBJ1-1; maybe TRBD1 (5 bases). The CDR3 totals 14 residues. V was clipped by 2 bases and J by 5 bases, with 15 bases between them. The germline gives CDR1 GTSNPN, CDR2 SVGIG (reference sequence). This CDR3 reads CAWSKGSGHTEAFF. As DNA, the CDR3 is TGTGCCTGGAGTAAAGGGTCAGGACATACTGAAGCTTTCTTT.

J is TRBJ2-3 and V is TRBV30; 8 bases line up with TRBD2. The CDR3 is made up of 15 amino acids. With 2 bases clipped from V and 2 bases from J, the junction kept 6 bases outside the gene matches. Germline CDR1 is GTSNPN and CDR2 is SVGIG (reference sequence). CDR3 loop: CAWSRNGGATDTQYF. The CDR3 nucleotides read TGTGCCTGGAGTCGTAACGGGGGGGCCACAGATACGCAGTATTTT.

The chain has TRBV7-9 and TRBJ2-3; 8 bases line up with TRBD1. Germline trimming cut 7 bases from V and 4 bases from J; bases unmatched to any gene: 4. This CDR3 region has 13 residues. Looked up from germline, CDR1 is SEHNR and CDR2 is FQNEAQ (reference sequence). The CDR3 is CASNGQGSDTQYF. CDR3 coding DNA: TGTGCCAGCAACGGACAGGGTTCAGATACGCAGTATTTT.

The rearrangement links TRBV2 to TRBJ1-5; D is ambiguous. Trimming removed 1 base from V and 7 bases from J, with 11 bases in between. The length of the CDR3 is 14 residues. Germline CDR1 SNHLY, CDR2 FYNNEI. The CDR3 region is CASSEVKETQPQHF. DNA of the CDR3: TGTGCCAGCAGTGAAGTGAAGGAGACCCAGCCCCAGCATTTT.

The rearrangement uses TRBV27 and TRBJ1-1; D gene uncertain. The V gene lost 3 bases and the J gene lost 6 bases, with 20 bases spanning the gap. Per the germline V gene, CDR1 is MNHEY and CDR2 is SMNVEV (reference sequence). This CDR3 region has 16 residues. In DNA, the CDR3 is TGTGCCAGCAGTTTTCGATGGCCCCGGGCCTTCCCTGAAGCTTTCTTT. It codes for CASSFRWPRAFPEAFF.

J is TRBJ2-2 and V is TRBV6-5; 7 nucleotides match TRBD1. V trimming: 6 bases; J trimming: 3 bases; junction bases outside the gene matches: 4. CDR1 and CDR2 (germline): MNHEY, SVGAGI. The CDR3 covers 14 residues. CDR3 sequence (DNA): TGTGCCAGCAGGTCCACAGGGGACACCGGGGAGCTGTTTTTT. Translated, it gives CASRSTGDTGELFF.

This sequence joins TRBV11-3 and TRBJ2-1, with D tentatively TRBD2 (8 bases). V was pared by 4 bases and J by 6 bases, with 19 bases between. There are 16 residues in the CDR3. Germline CDR1 SGHNT, CDR2 YENEEA. The CDR3 region is CASSSPGGTATNEQFF. The CDR3 nucleotides read TGTGCCAGCAGCTCTCCGGGGGGGACAGCGACCAATGAGCAGTTCTTC. The whole variable domain, filled in from reference TRBV11-3 and TRBJ2-1, reads EAGVVQSPRYKIIEKKQPVAFWCNPISGHNTLYWYLQNLGQGPELLIRYENEEAVDDSQLPKDRFSAERLKGVDSTLKIQPAELGDSAVYLCASSSPGGTATNEQFFGPGTRLTVL.

The V call is TRBV28, the J call TRBJ1-1; the D gene is possibly TRBD1 (5 bases). The CDR3 runs to 15 residues. Trimming took 1 base from V and 0 from J, leaving 9 bases between them. Germline V gene lookup returns CDR1 MDHEN and CDR2 SYDVKM. The CDR3 region has the DNA TGTGCCAGCAGTTTATTACAGGATATGAACACTGAAGCTTTCTTT. The encoded protein is CASSLLQDMNTEAFF.

The rearrangement joins TRBV18 to TRBJ1-5; D remains ambiguous. The CDR3 sequence is 16 residues long. Trimming pared 2 bases from V and 0 bases from J, leaving 11 bases between. The germline CDR1 and CDR2 sequences are KGHSH and LQKENI. CDR3 DNA: TGTGCCAGCTCACCATTGAGGGTGGGTAGCAATCAGCCCCAGCATTTT. It yields the protein CASSPLRVGSNQPQHF.

This clone was counted once. This sequence joins TRBV5-6 and TRBJ2-7; D is unresolved. CDR1 and CDR2 (germline): SGHDT, YYEEEE. Deletions cut 1 base from V and 1 base from J, with 6 bases between. CDR3 size: 13 residues. CDR3 protein: CASSLYSSYEQYF. CDR3 coding DNA: TGTGCCAGCAGCTTGTACAGTTCCTACGAGCAGTACTTC.

This chain links TRBV4-1 with TRBJ1-1; 7 positions match TRBD1. The CDR3 runs 14 residues. J lost 7 bases, V lost 4 bases, and 9 bases had no gene match. Germline loops: CDR1 MGHRA, CDR2 YSYEKL. The CDR3 nucleotides read TGCGCCAGCAGCCGCCAGATCCGGGACAGTGAAGCTTTCTTT. As protein: CASSRQIRDSEAFF.

The count of this clone is one. The chain combines TRBV30 with TRBJ1-2; D might be TRBD1 (5 bases). The CDR3 has 15 residues. V lost 2 bases, J lost 4 bases, and 17 bases lay in between. CDR1 GTSNPN and CDR2 SVGIG come from the germline V gene (reference sequence). The CDR3 sequence: CAWSPPGQGAYGYTF. The CDR3 bases are TGTGCCTGGAGTCCACCGGGCCAGGGAGCCTATGGCTACACCTTC. Variable domain in full (rest from reference TRBV30 and TRBJ1-2): SQTIHQWPATLVQPVGSPLSLECTVEGTSNPNLYWYRQAAGRGLQLLFYSVGIGQISSEVPQNLSASRPQDRQFILSSKKLLLSDSGFYLCAWSPPGQGAYGYTFGSGTRLTVV.

The V and J genes are TRBV7-9 and TRBJ2-7; 10 bases are a match to TRBD1. The ends lost 3 bases at V and 1 base at J; junction bases unmatched: 3. CDR1 and CDR2 (germline): SEHNR, FQNEAQ (reference sequence). This CDR3 comprises 15 residues. The CDR3 DNA reads TGTGCCAGCAGCTTGCGGACAGGGGGGTCCTACGAGCAGTACTTC. This gives the protein CASSLRTGGSYEQYF.

The genes are TRBV6-1 and TRBJ1-2, with D hard to call. V was pared by 2 bases and J by 5 bases, with 12 bases between. CDR3 length: 14 residues. From germline, CDR1 is MNHNS and CDR2 SASEGT. This CDR3 reads CASSENSPPYGYTF. CDR3 coding DNA: TGTGCCAGCAGTGAAAACAGCCCCCCATATGGCTACACCTTC.

The chain links TRBV7-5 to TRBJ2-7; the table's TRBD1 call for D was not verified on the DNA. TRBV7-5 counts as a pseudogene. CDR3 length: 14 residues. The CDR3 coding sequence is TGTGTCAGAAGCGGGGACAGGGAGTCCTACGAGCAGTACTTC. The encoded protein is CVRSGDRESYEQYF.

In regard to this clone: The same CDR3 can be traced to other DNA sequences in this sample. This CDR3 is CASSRRTGGDQPQHF. The DNA for the CDR3 is TGTGCCAGCAGTCGTAGAACGGGTGGGGATCAGCCCCAGCATTTT. This chain joins TRBV7-2 and TRBJ1-5, with D hard to call. V dropped 6 bases and J dropped 5 bases, with 17 bases sitting between them. This CDR3 spans 15 amino acids. Germline V lookup: CDR1 SGHTA, CDR2 FQGNSA.

The genes are TRBV14 and TRBJ1-5; no clear D. V was trimmed by 2 bases and J by 0 bases, leaving 2 bases between them. The CDR3 totals 13 residues. Germline V lookup: CDR1 SGHDN, CDR2 FVKESK. The CDR3 spells CASSQTSNQPQHF. CDR3 coding DNA: TGTGCCAGCAGCCAAACTAGCAATCAGCCCCAGCATTTT.

V is TRBV5-1 and J is TRBJ1-4; D is perhaps TRBD1 (5 bases). Germline CDR1 is SGHRS and CDR2 is YFSETQ. This CDR3 has 14 residues. The V gene lost 4 bases and the J gene lost 6 bases, with 13 bases spanning the gap. CDR3 sequence (DNA): TGCGCCAGCAGCCGGGCGGGGGGAGATGAAAAACTGTTTTTT. Residues: CASSRAGGDEKLFF.